This T cell receptor (beta chain) appears in the sequencing data of a study of blood T cell repertoires in COVID-19. Study information: Sites in the United States, Italy and Spain provided acute and convalescent COVID-19 samples. In each case, the material was cDNA or gDNA derived from T cells, B-cell-depleted T cells, or PBMCs.

Trimming shortened V by 0 bases and J by 7 bases, and 23 bases separated the two germline ends. This CDR3 is 19 amino acids long. Germline-derived CDR1 and CDR2 are SGHTS and YDEGEE. The data were produced by immunoSEQ multiplex PCR, yet TCRdb's version contains in-frame clones alone and is incomplete. The table lists 250,000 or so clones, 88% of them singletons. All exposed participants met a person with COVID-19 within 2 weeks before entering the study. Source material: PBMCs or T cells enriched from blood (not recorded which). The chain has TRBV5-8 and TRBJ1-6; weak D call: TRBD1 (5 bases). This TCR derives from a woman between 40 and 50 years old who had been exposed to COVID-19. CDR3 bases: TGTGCCAGCAGCTTGGATCTCCCAAAGGAACCAGGGTGGAATTCACCCCTCCACTTT. Its protein is CASSLDLPKEPGWNSPLHF.